What follows describes a single T cell receptor beta chain. Original processing methods: Cell counts per sample came from amplifying reference gene primers. Measured with immunoSEQ multiplex PCR; TCRdb has only the in-frame clones, and not every one. V and J calls plus clone size are reproduced from that table; the DNA served to infer D and trimming. The data contain about 100,000 clones, around 88% of them singletons. The ends were cut back, 4 bases at V and 0 bases at J, with 10 bases in the middle. CDR1 and CDR2 (germline): SQVTM, ANQGSEA. The CDR3 consists of 14 residues. This sample is drawn from a study of blood T cell repertoires in COVID-19. At the level of the study: From the United States, Italy and Spain came samples of acute and convalescent COVID-19.

This sequence joins TRBV29-1 and TRBJ2-1; TRBD2 is a possible D gene (6 bases). The clonotype was recovered from a human donor in a cohort sampled during active COVID-19. The sample consisted of peripheral blood. The chain's CDR3 is CSVGGGSSYNEQFF. In DNA, the CDR3 is TGCAGCGTTGGTGGGGGGAGCTCCTACAATGAGCAGTTCTTC.